This T cell receptor (beta chain) was recovered during a study of a mutant IDH1 vaccine in newly diagnosed glioma. Turning to the study itself: Patients arrived already treated with radiotherapy, temozolomide, or both, most having had both. It was at week 35 that visit V12 occurred, and at week 47 that visit V13 did.

The time point: week 35, safety follow-up. Topical imiquimod accompanied each vaccine dose, which consisted of 300 ug of mutant IDH1 20-mer peptide. Here immunoSEQ multiplex PCR was the method, and the copy in TCRdb shows in-frame clones only, minus some. The repertoire holds about 42,000 clones, with approximately 80% as singletons. The V end was cut by 5 bases, the J end by 4 bases, with 14 bases between. The CDR3 totals 15 residues. The V gene's germline CDR1 is LNHDA and CDR2 SQIVND (reference sequence). Findings and limits, study-wide: Vaccination elicited immune responses in roughly 93% of patients.

A remark on this clone: Its antigen is still unknown.

This TCR was recovered from a woman between 50 and 59 years old with glioma. The sequences come from PBMCs, collected from a glioma patient whose treatment included an IDH1 peptide vaccine. The chain is built from TRBV19 and TRBJ1-4, with D possibly matching TRBD1 (5 bases). CDR3 DNA: TGTGCCAGTAGTTCTCGACAGCAGGGTAATGAAAAACTGTTTTTT. This translates into CASSSRQQGNEKLFF.